This T cell receptor (beta chain) was recovered during a study of blood T cell repertoires in COVID-19. At the level of the study: Samples of COVID-19 (acute and convalescent) were obtained from the United States, Italy and Spain.

Clinical histories supplied by participants themselves formed the basis of cohort assignment. Within 2 weeks before study entry, exposed participants met a COVID-19 case. Some clones are missing from TCRdb's copy, which holds only in-frame ones; the method was immunoSEQ multiplex PCR. Counted here are 200,000 to 250,000 clones, 83% occurring once; the ten biggest clones make up approximately 5%. The V gene's germline CDR1 is LGHDT and CDR2 YNNKEL (reference sequence). The CDR3 totals 14 residues. Trimming left V 5 bases short and J 8 bases short, with 18 bases between. The specimen sequenced was PBMCs or T cells enriched from blood (not recorded which). The chain employs TRBV3-1 (or the pseudogene TRBV3-2) and TRBJ1-2, with D tentatively TRBD1 (6 bases). This receptor was identified in a woman in her forties or fifties who had been exposed to COVID-19. The CDR3, as DNA: TGTGCCAGCAGCTCGGACAGCCCCTCCGGCGGCTACACCTTC. Translated, it gives CASSSDSPSGGYTF.